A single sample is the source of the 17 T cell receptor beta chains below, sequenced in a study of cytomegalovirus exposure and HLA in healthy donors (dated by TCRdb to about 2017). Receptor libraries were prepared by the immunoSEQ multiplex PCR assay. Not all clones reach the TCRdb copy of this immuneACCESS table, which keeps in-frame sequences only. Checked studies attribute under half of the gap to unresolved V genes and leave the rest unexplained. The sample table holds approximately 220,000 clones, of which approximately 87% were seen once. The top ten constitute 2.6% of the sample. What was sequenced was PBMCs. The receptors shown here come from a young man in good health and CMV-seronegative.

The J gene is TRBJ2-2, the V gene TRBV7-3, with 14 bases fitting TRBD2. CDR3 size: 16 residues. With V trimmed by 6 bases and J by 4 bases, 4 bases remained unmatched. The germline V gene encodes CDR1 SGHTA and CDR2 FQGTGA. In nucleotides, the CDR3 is TGTGCCAGCAGGACGGGACTAGCGGGAGCCACCGGGGAGCTGTTTTTT. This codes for CASRTGLAGATGELFF.

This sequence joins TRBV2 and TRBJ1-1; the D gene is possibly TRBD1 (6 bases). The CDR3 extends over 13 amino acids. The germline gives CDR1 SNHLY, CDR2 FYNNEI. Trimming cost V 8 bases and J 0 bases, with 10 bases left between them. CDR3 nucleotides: TGTGCCAGCGGAACAGGGCTGAACACTGAAGCTTTCTTT. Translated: CASGTGLNTEAFF.

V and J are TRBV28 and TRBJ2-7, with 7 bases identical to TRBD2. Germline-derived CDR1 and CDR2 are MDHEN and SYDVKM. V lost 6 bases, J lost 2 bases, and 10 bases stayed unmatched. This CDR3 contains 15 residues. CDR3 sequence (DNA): TGTGCCAGCAGATTTGGACTAGATCTTCCCTACGAGCAGTACTTC. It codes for CASRFGLDLPYEQYF. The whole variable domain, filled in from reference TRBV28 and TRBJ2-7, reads DVKVTQSSRYLVKRTGEKVFLECVQDMDHENMFWYRQDPGLGLRLIYFSYDVKMKEKGDIPEGYSVSREKKERFSLILESASTNQTSMYLCASRFGLDLPYEQYFGPGTRLTVT.

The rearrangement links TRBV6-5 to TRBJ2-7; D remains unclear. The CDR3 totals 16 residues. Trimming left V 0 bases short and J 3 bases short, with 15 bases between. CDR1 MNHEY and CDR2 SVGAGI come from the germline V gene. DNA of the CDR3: TGTGCCAGCAGTTACTCCCGCGGTCTTGAGGTCTACGAGCAGTACTTC. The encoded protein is CASSYSRGLEVYEQYF.

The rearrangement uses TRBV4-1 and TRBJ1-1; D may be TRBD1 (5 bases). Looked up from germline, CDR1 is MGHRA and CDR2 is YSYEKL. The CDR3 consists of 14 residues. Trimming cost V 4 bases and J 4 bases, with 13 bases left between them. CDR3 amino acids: CASSRPRQTTEAFF. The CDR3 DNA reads TGCGCCAGCAGCCGACCTAGACAGACCACTGAAGCTTTCTTT.

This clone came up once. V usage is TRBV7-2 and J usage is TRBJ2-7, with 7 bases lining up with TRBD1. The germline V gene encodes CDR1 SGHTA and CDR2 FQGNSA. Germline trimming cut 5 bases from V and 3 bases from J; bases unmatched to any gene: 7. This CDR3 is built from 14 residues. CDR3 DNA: TGTGCCAGCAGCCGACGGGACAGTCACTACGAGCAGTACTTC. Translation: CASSRRDSHYEQYF.

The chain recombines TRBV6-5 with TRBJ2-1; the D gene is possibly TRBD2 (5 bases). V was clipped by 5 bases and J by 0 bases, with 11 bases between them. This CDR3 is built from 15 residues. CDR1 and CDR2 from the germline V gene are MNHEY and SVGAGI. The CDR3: CASSVGVRSYNEQFF. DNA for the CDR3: TGTGCCAGCAGTGTCGGGGTACGCTCCTACAATGAGCAGTTCTTC.

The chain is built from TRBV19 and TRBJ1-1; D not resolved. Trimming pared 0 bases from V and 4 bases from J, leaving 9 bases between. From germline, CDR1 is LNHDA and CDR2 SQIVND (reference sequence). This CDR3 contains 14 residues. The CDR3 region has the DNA TGTGCCAGTAGTATAGACGGGGTAGGCACTGAAGCTTTCTTT. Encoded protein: CASSIDGVGTEAFF.

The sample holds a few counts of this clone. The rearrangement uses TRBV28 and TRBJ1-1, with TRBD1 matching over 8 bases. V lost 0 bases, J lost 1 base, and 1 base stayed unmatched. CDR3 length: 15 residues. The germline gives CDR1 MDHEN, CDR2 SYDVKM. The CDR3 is CASSLWDRANTEAFF. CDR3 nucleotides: TGTGCCAGCAGTTTATGGGACAGGGCGAACACTGAAGCTTTCTTT.

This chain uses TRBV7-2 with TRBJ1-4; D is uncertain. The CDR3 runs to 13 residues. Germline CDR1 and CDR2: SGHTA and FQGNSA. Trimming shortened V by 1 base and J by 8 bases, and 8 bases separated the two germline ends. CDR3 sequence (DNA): TGTGCCAGCAGCTTAGGATTTCGGGAAAAACTGTTTTTT. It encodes CASSLGFREKLFF.

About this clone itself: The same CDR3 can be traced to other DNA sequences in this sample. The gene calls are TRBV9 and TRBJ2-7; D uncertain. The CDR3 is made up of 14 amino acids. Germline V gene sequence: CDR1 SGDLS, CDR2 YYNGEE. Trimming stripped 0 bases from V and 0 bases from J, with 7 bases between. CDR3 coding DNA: TGTGCCAGCAGCGTAGGAGGTAGCTCCTACGAGCAGTACTTC. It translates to CASSVGGSSYEQYF.

CDR3: CASSVSGGELFF. CDR3 nucleotides: TGTGCCAGCAGTGTGTCCGGCGGGGAGCTGTTTTTT. The V and J genes are TRBV2 and TRBJ2-2; no definite D call. The length of the CDR3 is 12 residues. Trimming took off 4 bases at V and 7 bases at J, with 7 bases between the two ends. The V gene's germline CDR1 is SNHLY and CDR2 FYNNEI.

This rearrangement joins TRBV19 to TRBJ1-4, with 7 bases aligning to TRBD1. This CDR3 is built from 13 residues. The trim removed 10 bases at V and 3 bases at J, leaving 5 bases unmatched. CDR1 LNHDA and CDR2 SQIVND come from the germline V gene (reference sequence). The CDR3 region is CATRGTANEKLFF. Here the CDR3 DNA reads TGTGCCACCAGGGGGACAGCTAATGAAAAACTGTTTTTT.

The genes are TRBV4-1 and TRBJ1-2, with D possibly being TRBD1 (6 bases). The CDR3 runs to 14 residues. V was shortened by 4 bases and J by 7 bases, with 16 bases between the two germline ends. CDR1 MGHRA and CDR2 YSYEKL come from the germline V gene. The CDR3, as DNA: TGCGCCAGCAGCCGCCACAGGGATCGCCCTGGCTACACCTTC. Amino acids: CASSRHRDRPGYTF.

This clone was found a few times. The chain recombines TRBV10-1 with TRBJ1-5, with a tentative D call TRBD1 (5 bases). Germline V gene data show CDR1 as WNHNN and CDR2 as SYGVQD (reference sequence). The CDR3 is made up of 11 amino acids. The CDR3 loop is CANRWNQPQHF. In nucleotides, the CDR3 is TGCGCAAACAGGTGGAATCAGCCCCAGCATTTT.

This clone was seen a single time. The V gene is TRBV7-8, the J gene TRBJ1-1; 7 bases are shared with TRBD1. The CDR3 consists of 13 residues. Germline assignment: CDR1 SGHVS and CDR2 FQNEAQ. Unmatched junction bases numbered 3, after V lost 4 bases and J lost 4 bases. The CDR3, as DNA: TGTGCCAGCAGCTCCAACAGGGGCACTGAAGCTTTCTTT. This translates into CASSSNRGTEAFF.

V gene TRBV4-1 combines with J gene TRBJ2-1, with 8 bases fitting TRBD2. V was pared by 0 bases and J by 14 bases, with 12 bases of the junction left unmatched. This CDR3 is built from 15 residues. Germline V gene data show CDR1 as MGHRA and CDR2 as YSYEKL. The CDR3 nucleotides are TGCGCCAGCAGCCAAGATAGGGGTAGCGGGGTTGAAAAGTTCTTC. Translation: CASSQDRGSGVEKFF.